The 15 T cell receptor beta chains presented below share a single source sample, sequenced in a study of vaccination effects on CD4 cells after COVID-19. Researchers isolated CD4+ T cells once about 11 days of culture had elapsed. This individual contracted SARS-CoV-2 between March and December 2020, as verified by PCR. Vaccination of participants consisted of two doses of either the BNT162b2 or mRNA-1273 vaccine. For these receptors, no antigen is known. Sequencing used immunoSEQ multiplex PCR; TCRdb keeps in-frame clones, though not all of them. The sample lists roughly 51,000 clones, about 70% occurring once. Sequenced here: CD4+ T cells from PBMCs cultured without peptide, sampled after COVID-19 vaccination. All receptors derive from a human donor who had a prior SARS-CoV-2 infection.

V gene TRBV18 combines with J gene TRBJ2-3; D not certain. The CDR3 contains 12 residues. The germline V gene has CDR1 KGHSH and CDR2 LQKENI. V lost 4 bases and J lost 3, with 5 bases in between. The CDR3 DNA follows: TGTGCCAGCTCACTTTCGACAGATACGCAGTATTTT. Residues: CASSLSTDTQYF.

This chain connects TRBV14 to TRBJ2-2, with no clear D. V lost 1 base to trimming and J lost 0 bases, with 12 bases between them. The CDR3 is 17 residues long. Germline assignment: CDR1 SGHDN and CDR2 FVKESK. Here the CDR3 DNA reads TGTGCCAGCAGCCAAGTTGTGCGAAACTCGAACACCGGGGAGCTGTTTTTT. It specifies CASSQVVRNSNTGELFF.

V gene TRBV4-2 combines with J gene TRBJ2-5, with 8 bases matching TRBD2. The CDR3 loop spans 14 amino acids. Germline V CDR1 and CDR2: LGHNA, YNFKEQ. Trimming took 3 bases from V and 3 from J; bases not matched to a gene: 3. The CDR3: CASSQNSGEETQYF. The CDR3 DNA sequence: TGTGCCAGCAGCCAGAATAGCGGGGAAGAGACCCAGTACTTC.

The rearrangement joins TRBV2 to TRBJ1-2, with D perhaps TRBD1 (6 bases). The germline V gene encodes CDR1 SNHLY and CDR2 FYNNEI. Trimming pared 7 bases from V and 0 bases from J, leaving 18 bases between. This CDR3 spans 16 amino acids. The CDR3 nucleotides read TGTGCCAGCATCCCATTGACAGGAAGAGCTAACTATGGCTACACCTTC. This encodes CASIPLTGRANYGYTF.

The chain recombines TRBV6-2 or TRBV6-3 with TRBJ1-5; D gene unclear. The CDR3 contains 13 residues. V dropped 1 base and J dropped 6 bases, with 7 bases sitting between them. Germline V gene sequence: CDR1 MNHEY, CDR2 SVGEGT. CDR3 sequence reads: CASSYYLAQPQHF. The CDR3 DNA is TGTGCCAGCAGTTACTATTTGGCTCAGCCCCAGCATTTT.

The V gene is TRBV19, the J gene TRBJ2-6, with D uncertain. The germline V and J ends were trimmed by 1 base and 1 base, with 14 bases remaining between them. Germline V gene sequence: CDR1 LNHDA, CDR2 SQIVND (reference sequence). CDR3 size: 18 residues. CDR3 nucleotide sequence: TGTGCCAGTAGTATAGGAGCAGCTTTAAAATCTGGGGCCAACGTCCTGACTTTC. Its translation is CASSIGAALKSGANVLTF.

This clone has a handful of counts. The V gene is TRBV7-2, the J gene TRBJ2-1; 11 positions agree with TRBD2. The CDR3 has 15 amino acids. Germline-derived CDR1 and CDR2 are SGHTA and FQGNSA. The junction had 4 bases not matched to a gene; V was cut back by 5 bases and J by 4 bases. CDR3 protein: CASSETSGGYNEQFF. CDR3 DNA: TGTGCCAGCAGCGAAACTAGCGGGGGATACAATGAGCAGTTCTTC.

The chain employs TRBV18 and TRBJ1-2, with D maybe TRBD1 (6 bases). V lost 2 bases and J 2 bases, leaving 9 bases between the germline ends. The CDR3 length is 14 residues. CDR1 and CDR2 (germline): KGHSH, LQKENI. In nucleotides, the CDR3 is TGTGCCAGCTCACCATTTGGACAGAACTATGGCTACACCTTC. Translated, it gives CASSPFGQNYGYTF.

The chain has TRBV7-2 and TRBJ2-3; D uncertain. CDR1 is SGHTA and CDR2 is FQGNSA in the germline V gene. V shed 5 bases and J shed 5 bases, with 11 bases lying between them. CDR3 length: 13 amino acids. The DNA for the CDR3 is TGTGCCAGCAGCCCTGATAATGGAGATACGCAGTATTTT. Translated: CASSPDNGDTQYF.

CDR3 nucleotides: TGTGCCAGCAGCCAAGGCCCAGTGAACACTGAAGCTTTCTTT. It encodes CASSQGPVNTEAFF. The gene calls are TRBV3-1 (or the pseudogene TRBV3-2) and TRBJ1-1; no definite D call. The CDR3 totals 14 residues. Germline CDR1 and CDR2: LGHDT and YNNKEL (reference sequence). The V end lost 1 base, the J end lost 0 bases, and 6 bases lay between the germline ends.

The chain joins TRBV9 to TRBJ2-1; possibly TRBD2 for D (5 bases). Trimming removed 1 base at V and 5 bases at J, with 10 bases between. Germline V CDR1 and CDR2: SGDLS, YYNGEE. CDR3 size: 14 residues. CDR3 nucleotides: TGTGCCAGCAGCGTAACTAGTGTCCACAATGAGCAGTTCTTC. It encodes CASSVTSVHNEQFF.

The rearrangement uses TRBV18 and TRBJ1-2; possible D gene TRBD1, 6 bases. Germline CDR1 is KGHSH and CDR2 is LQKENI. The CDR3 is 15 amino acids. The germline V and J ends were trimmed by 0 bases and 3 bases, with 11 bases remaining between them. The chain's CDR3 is CASSPPQGSHYGYTF. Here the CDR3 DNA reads TGTGCCAGCTCACCACCCCAGGGGAGTCACTATGGCTACACCTTC.

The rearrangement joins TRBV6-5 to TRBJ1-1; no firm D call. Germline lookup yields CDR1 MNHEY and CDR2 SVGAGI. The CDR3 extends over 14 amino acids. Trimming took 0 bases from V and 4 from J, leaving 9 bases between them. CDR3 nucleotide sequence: TGTGCCAGCAGTTACTCGGGCAGGATCACTGAAGCTTTCTTT. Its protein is CASSYSGRITEAFF.

CDR3 sequence reads: CASIPTVNTEAFF. The CDR3 DNA reads as TGTGCCAGCATTCCGACAGTGAACACTGAAGCTTTCTTT. The V gene is TRBV21-1, the J gene TRBJ1-1; the table's TRBD1 call for D was not verified on the DNA. TRBV21-1 is a pseudogene locus. This CDR3 comprises 13 residues.

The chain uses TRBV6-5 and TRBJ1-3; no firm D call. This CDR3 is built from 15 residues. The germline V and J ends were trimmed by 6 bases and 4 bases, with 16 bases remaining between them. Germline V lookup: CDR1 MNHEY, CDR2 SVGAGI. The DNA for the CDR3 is TGTGCCAGCAGCCAGACATTTTCCTCAGGAAACACCATATATTTT. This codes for CASSQTFSSGNTIYF.